The 30 T cell receptor beta chains in this list originate from one sample, sequenced in a study of T cell responses to AZD1222 COVID-19 vaccine. Some clones are missing from TCRdb's copy, which holds only in-frame ones; the method was immunoSEQ multiplex PCR. Found here are about 95,000 clones, about 89% of them singletons; the top ten hold roughly 3.5%. The sequences come from peripheral blood, collected on day 0 of AZD1222 vaccination. The receptor source for this set is an adult in good health.

The chain recombines TRBV19 with TRBJ2-6; D tentatively reads TRBD1 or TRBD2 (7 bases each). CDR3 length: 17 amino acids. Germline assignment: CDR1 LNHDA and CDR2 SQIVND (reference sequence). With 2 bases removed from V and 0 bases from J, the gap between germline ends came to 11 bases. Here the CDR3 DNA reads TGTGCCAGTAGTATACAGGGGGGGGTCTCTGGGGCCAACGTCCTGACTTTC. Amino acid sequence: CASSIQGGVSGANVLTF.

In nucleotides, the CDR3 is TGTGCCAGCAGGGATTCAGTATGGGGGGCGCATGGCTATGGCTACACCTTC. Its translation is CASRDSVWGAHGYGYTF. The genes are TRBV28 and TRBJ1-2, with a weak D call TRBD1 (6 bases). Between the trimmed V and J ends, which lost 6 bases and 4 bases, there was a span of 24 bases. The CDR3 runs to 17 residues. In germline, CDR1 is MDHEN, CDR2 SYDVKM.

This clone was counted between two and nine times. The V and J genes are TRBV19 and TRBJ2-7; 7 nucleotides line up with TRBD2. J lost 0 bases, V lost 7 bases, and 6 bases had no gene match. The CDR3 extends over 14 amino acids. The germline V gene encodes CDR1 LNHDA and CDR2 SQIVND (reference sequence). The CDR3 sequence: CASTPGGSSYEQYF. In nucleotides, the CDR3 is TGTGCCAGTACCCCCGGGGGGTCCTCCTACGAGCAGTACTTC. The full variable domain, with the rest looked up from reference TRBV19 and TRBJ2-7, is DGGITQSPKYLFRKEGQNVTLSCEQNLNHDAMYWYRQDPGQGLRLIYYSQIVNDFQKGDIAEGYSVSREKKESFPLTVTSAQKNPTAFYLCASTPGGSSYEQYFGPGTRLTVT.

V gene TRBV5-3 combines with J gene TRBJ2-3, with D uncertain. Being an ORF, TRBV5-3 has a function that is uncertain. The CDR3 runs to 13 residues. V lost 4 bases and J lost 2, with 8 bases in between. CDR3 sequence: CARSEQNTDTQYF. For the CDR3, the DNA is TGTGCCAGAAGCGAACAGAACACAGATACGCAGTATTTT.

The rearrangement uses TRBV7-3 and TRBJ2-3; D remains ambiguous. Germline V gene sequence: CDR1 SGHTA, CDR2 FQGTGA. V gave up 5 bases and J gave up 2 bases, with 11 bases separating them. The CDR3 runs to 14 residues. The CDR3 nucleotides read TGTGCCAGCAGCAAAATGAGTTCCACAGATACGCAGTATTTT. The encoded protein is CASSKMSSTDTQYF.

V gene TRBV10-3 combines with J gene TRBJ1-4; D is uncertain. Germline V gene data show CDR1 as ENHRY and CDR2 as SYGVKD. This CDR3 has 12 residues. Trimming cost V 9 bases and J 3 bases, with 8 bases left between them. Here the CDR3 DNA reads TGTGCCATGGGGTTGTCTAATGAAAAACTGTTTTTT. The encoded protein is CAMGLSNEKLFF.

This clone appeared a single time. The gene calls are TRBV13 and TRBJ2-7; D is perhaps TRBD2 (5 bases). Trimming took off 5 bases at V and 0 bases at J, with 14 bases between the two ends. The CDR3 has 15 amino acids. Germline-derived CDR1 and CDR2 are PRHDT and FYEKMQ (reference sequence). The chain's CDR3 is CASSLSPGISYEQYF. The CDR3 DNA is TGTGCCAGCAGCCTTAGTCCGGGGATCTCCTACGAGCAGTACTTC.

This clone has only one observation. V is TRBV7-6 and J is TRBJ2-7, with 7 nucleotides matching TRBD2. J gave up 0 bases and V 5 bases, and 7 bases lay outside the gene matches. CDR3 length: 15 amino acids. Germline V CDR1 and CDR2: SGHVS, FNYEAQ. CDR3 nucleotides: TGTGCCAGCAGCGCCAGCGGGGTTAGCTCCTACGAGCAGTACTTC. Protein product: CASSASGVSSYEQYF.

In its sample, this clone was seen once. This rearrangement joins TRBV9 to TRBJ2-3; D is unresolved. V lost 0 bases, J lost 2 bases, and 10 bases lay in between. This CDR3 has 15 amino acids. Germline CDR1 SGDLS, CDR2 YYNGEE. The CDR3 loop is CASSVALGNTDTQYF. For the CDR3, the DNA is TGTGCCAGCAGCGTAGCCTTAGGAAACACAGATACGCAGTATTTT.

This clone has only one observation. Here the CDR3 reads CASSVTGRENTEAFF. CDR3 nucleotide sequence: TGTGCCAGCAGCGTGACGGGGCGAGAGAACACTGAAGCTTTCTTT. The chain links TRBV5-6 to TRBJ1-1, with D maybe TRBD1 (5 bases). The ends were cut back, 4 bases at V and 1 base at J, with 14 bases in the middle. Germline CDR1 reads SGHDT; CDR2 reads YYEEEE. The CDR3 consists of 15 residues.

The count of this clone is one. V and J are TRBV5-4 and TRBJ2-1, with 9 bases identical to TRBD2. Germline V CDR1 and CDR2: SGHNT, YYREEE (reference sequence). V lost 3 bases to trimming and J lost 1 base; unmatched junction nucleotides: 8. This CDR3 is 17 amino acids long. The CDR3 bases are TGTGCCAGCAGCTCTGGACTAGCGAGGTCGTCCTACAATGAGCAGTTCTTC. Amino acid sequence: CASSSGLARSSYNEQFF.

CDR3 residues: CASSLRGQPQHF. Here the CDR3 DNA reads TGTGCCAGCAGTTTAAGGGGTCAGCCCCAGCATTTT. The chain carries TRBV27 and TRBJ1-5, with D maybe TRBD1 (5 bases). Deletions cut 2 bases from V and 6 bases from J, with 5 bases between. This CDR3 has 12 residues. CDR1 is MNHEY and CDR2 is SMNVEV in the germline V gene (reference sequence).

The CDR3 spells CASSFGLEAFF. In DNA, the CDR3 is TGTGCCAGCAGTTTTGGTCTGGAAGCTTTCTTT. The J gene is TRBJ1-1, the V gene TRBV28; the D is unclear. Germline CDR1 MDHEN, CDR2 SYDVKM. This CDR3 is 11 amino acids long. The V gene lost 3 bases and the J gene lost 8 bases, with 7 bases spanning the gap.

This chain uses TRBV4-2 with TRBJ1-1; D is ambiguous. V was trimmed by 1 base and J by 5 bases, leaving 14 bases between them. CDR1 is LGHNA and CDR2 is YNFKEQ in the germline V gene. The CDR3 totals 15 residues. The CDR3 protein is CASSQGGGDGTEAFF. In DNA form, the CDR3 reads TGTGCCAGCAGCCAAGGCGGCGGGGATGGTACTGAAGCTTTCTTT.

This chain links TRBV24-1 with TRBJ2-1; D remains ambiguous. In germline, CDR1 is KGHDR, CDR2 SFDVKD. This CDR3 is 11 amino acids long. Trimming cost V 3 bases and J 8 bases, with 4 bases left between them. The CDR3 DNA reads as TGTGCCACCAGTGATGGTGATGAGCAGTTCTTC. Its translation is CATSDGDEQFF.

This clone was recorded once. The rearrangement uses TRBV7-9 and TRBJ2-7, with D perhaps matching TRBD1 (6 bases). Trimming pared 9 bases from V and 2 bases from J, leaving 14 bases between. The CDR3 is 13 amino acids. Per germline, CDR1 SEHNR and CDR2 FQNEAQ (reference sequence). The CDR3 coding sequence is TGTGCCAGTTCGGACAGAGAAACCTACGAGCAGTACTTC. It yields the protein CASSDRETYEQYF.

The chain combines TRBV5-6 with TRBJ1-5; 10 bases are shared with TRBD1. CDR1 is SGHDT, CDR2 YYEEEE, per germline. CDR3 size: 15 residues. Trimming at V came to 2 bases and at J to 6 bases, leaving 5 bases not matched to a gene. CDR3 protein: CASSFDRGHSQPQHF. The CDR3 coding sequence is TGTGCCAGCAGCTTTGACAGGGGGCATAGTCAGCCCCAGCATTTT.

The V and J genes are TRBV2 and TRBJ2-7; 8 nucleotides line up with TRBD2. V shed 0 bases, J shed 3 bases, and the junction held 7 bases outside the gene matches. The CDR3 length is 16 residues. Germline CDR1 SNHLY, CDR2 FYNNEI. This CDR3 is CASSEARRSGGYEQYF. CDR3 bases: TGTGCCAGCAGTGAAGCGAGGCGCAGCGGGGGCTACGAGCAGTACTTC. The full variable domain, in which reference TRBV2 and TRBJ2-7 provide the parts outside the CDR3, is EPEVTQTPSHQVTQMGQEVILRCVPISNHLYFYWYRQILGQKVEFLVSFYNNEISEKSEIFDDQFSVERPDGSNFTLKIRSTKLEDSAMYFCASSEARRSGGYEQYFGPGTRLTVT.

The chain carries TRBV5-1 and TRBJ1-1; D not certain. This CDR3 has 13 residues. V was trimmed by 1 base and J by 7 bases, leaving 11 bases between them. Germline values: CDR1 SGHRS, CDR2 YFSETQ. The chain's CDR3 is CASSLSGTDEAFF. CDR3 DNA: TGCGCCAGCAGCTTGTCGGGTACAGATGAAGCTTTCTTT.

This clone showed up just a few times. V is TRBV20-1 and J is TRBJ1-1; 7 bases are shared with TRBD1. The CDR3 has 12 amino acids. The V gene end was trimmed by 3 bases and the J gene end by 6 bases; junction bases not matched to a gene: 4. Germline V gene data show CDR1 as DFQATT and CDR2 as SNEGSKA (reference sequence). In DNA, the CDR3 is TGCAGTGCTAGTTACAGGGGCCCTGAAGCTTTCTTT. It is translated as CSASYRGPEAFF.

This chain joins TRBV2 and TRBJ2-7, with 9 positions matching TRBD2. Trimming removed 8 bases from V and 4 bases from J; junction bases left unmatched: 9. The CDR3 is made up of 14 amino acids. The germline V gene has CDR1 SNHLY and CDR2 FYNNEI. The CDR3 sequence: CASEMALAGYEQYF. DNA for the CDR3: TGTGCCAGCGAAATGGCCCTAGCGGGGTACGAGCAGTACTTC.

V is TRBV4-1 and J is TRBJ1-1; D call uncertain. V was shortened by 1 base and J by 1 base, with 7 bases between the two germline ends. There are 14 residues in the CDR3. Per the germline V gene, CDR1 is MGHRA and CDR2 is YSYEKL. The CDR3 bases are TGCGCCAGCAGCCAAGTAGTTGGGAACACTGAAGCTTTCTTT. This gives the protein CASSQVVGNTEAFF.

V is TRBV29-1 and J is TRBJ1-3; 8 bases fit TRBD1. Germline trimming cut 6 bases from V and 4 bases from J; bases unmatched to any gene: 2. Germline loops: CDR1 SQVTM, CDR2 ANQGSEA. The CDR3 loop spans 12 amino acids. The CDR3 DNA is TGCAGCGTCCGGACAGGGGGAAACACCATATATTTT. Translated, it gives CSVRTGGNTIYF. The variable domain in full, completed from reference TRBV29-1 and TRBJ1-3, reads SAVISQKPSRDICQRGTSLTIQCQVDSQVTMMFWYRQQPGQSLTLIATANQGSEATYESGFVIDKFPISRPNLTFSTLTVSNMSPEDSSIYLCSVRTGGNTIYFGEGSWLTVV.

The V and J genes are TRBV4-1 and TRBJ1-2; a possible D gene is TRBD1 (6 bases). The germline V gene has CDR1 MGHRA and CDR2 YSYEKL. The CDR3 covers 13 residues. V was clipped by 3 bases and J by 8 bases, with 13 bases between them. DNA for the CDR3: TGCGCCAGCAGCCAGCCTGGACAGATCGGCTACACCTTC. Protein product: CASSQPGQIGYTF.

The chain has TRBV10-2 and TRBJ2-7; D may be TRBD2 (5 bases). The CDR3 has 11 residues. Trimming left V 5 bases short and J 7 bases short, with 9 bases between. Per the germline V gene, CDR1 is WSHSY and CDR2 is SAAADI. In DNA, the CDR3 is TGCGCCAGCAGTCAAAGGGAGGAGCAGTACTTC. Translated: CASSQREEQYF.

This sequence joins TRBV12-3 or TRBV12-4 and TRBJ2-5; D unresolved. The CDR3 covers 12 residues. V was trimmed by 3 bases and J by 1 base, leaving 3 bases between them. CDR3 DNA sequence: TGTGCCAGCAGTTTGGGCCAAGAGACCCAGTACTTC. It translates to CASSLGQETQYF.

A remark on this clone: The junction departs from germline at one end; a sequencing error may be responsible. The chain couples TRBV9 to TRBJ1-4; D is possibly TRBD1 (6 bases). CDR1 is SGDLS, CDR2 YYNGEE, per germline. The CDR3 is made up of 10 amino acids. As DNA, the CDR3 is TGTGCCAGCGGGGGGAACAGGGTTTCGTGG. Amino acid sequence: CASGGNRVSW.

The rearrangement uses TRBV15 and TRBJ2-5; 9 bases map to TRBD2. Trimming at V came to 7 bases and at J to 4 bases, leaving 10 bases not matched to a gene. CDR3 length: 15 amino acids. Germline V gene data show CDR1 as LNHNV and CDR2 as YYDKDF (reference sequence). The CDR3 region is CATTSGTSTVETQYF. CDR3 DNA sequence: TGTGCCACCACCTCCGGGACTAGCACCGTAGAGACCCAGTACTTC.

The chain joins TRBV19 to TRBJ1-1, with D unresolved. Trimming pared 3 bases from V and 0 bases from J, leaving 11 bases between. The CDR3 has 15 residues. Germline values: CDR1 LNHDA, CDR2 SQIVND (reference sequence). The CDR3 sequence: CASSIHGGLNTEAFF. DNA for the CDR3: TGTGCCAGTAGTATTCACGGCGGATTGAACACTGAAGCTTTCTTT.

V and J are TRBV12-5 and TRBJ2-7; D unclear. Germline CDR1 LGHNT, CDR2 FRNRAP. The CDR3 consists of 15 residues. Trimming cost V 0 bases and J 7 bases, with 16 bases left between them. DNA of the CDR3: TGTGCTAGTGGTTTGGTAATAGCAGTTGTAGGAGAGCAGTACTTC. Amino acids: CASGLVIAVVGEQYF.